This is a list of T cell receptor beta chains from one sample in a study of control samples from healthy donors and cancer patients. Profiled with immunoSEQ multiplex PCR; TCRdb holds only in-frame clones, not every one. Of approximately 100,000 clones detected, 90% appear once; the ten largest clones hold roughly 4.4%. The sequencing sample was made of blood. These receptors originate from a human donor in good health. The donor label of this sample is uncertain. Both conserved end residues are trimmed from each CDR3.

TRBJ2-1 | TRBV25-1 | 14 | ASSGPGTSGRKEQF
TRBJ2-1 | TRBV5-1 | 12 | ASSLAGEGGEQF
TRBJ2-5 | TRBV5-1 | 12 | ASSRDRAEETQY
TRBJ1-1 | TRBV19 | 12 | ASTEGAGVGEAF
TRBJ2-5 | TRBV24-1 | 12 | ATSDRSGQETQY
TRBJ1-2 | TRBV6-2/TRBV6-3 | 12 | ASSYSGTVYGYT
TRBJ1-4 | TRBV30 | 11 | AWSVLRDSYPF
TRBJ2-7 | TRBV4-1 | 12 | ASSKQGQTYEQY
TRBJ2-7 | TRBV29-1 | 11 | SVIGTGMYEQY
TRBJ1-4 | TRBV11-2 | 12 | ASKWSLGNEKLF
TRBJ1-6 | TRBV5-1 | 13 | ASSFTGTENSPLH
TRBJ1-1 | TRBV6-2/TRBV6-3 | 13 | ASSYPGQRNTEAF
TRBJ2-2 | TRBV18 | 14 | ASSPRTGGDTGELF